Below are 24 T cell receptor beta chains sequenced from a single sample in a study of shared clonotypes between healthy human individuals. TCRdb's copy holds only in-frame clones and misses some; the assay was immunoSEQ multiplex PCR. This table holds fewer than 1.4 million clones, 78% found once. Source material: memory CD4+ T cells from PBMCs. Stated subset: CD45RA-negative fraction. The receptors originated from a man aged 18 to 29 in good health. Some clones in this sample may be carry-over from other donors' samples.

Comments on this clone: Other DNA sequences within the sample encode an identical CDR3. The chain employs TRBV28 and TRBJ1-4; weak D call: TRBD1 (5 bases). This CDR3 contains 15 residues. V lost 6 bases, J lost 0 bases, and 11 bases lay in between. Germline V gives CDR1 MDHEN, CDR2 SYDVKM. CDR3 sequence reads: CASSRDSATNEKLFF. The DNA of the CDR3 is TGTGCCAGCAGCCGAGACAGTGCAACTAATGAAAAACTGTTTTTT. Combining the CDR3 with reference TRBV28 and TRBJ1-4 gives the whole variable domain DVKVTQSSRYLVKRTGEKVFLECVQDMDHENMFWYRQDPGLGLRLIYFSYDVKMKEKGDIPEGYSVSREKKERFSLILESASTNQTSMYLCASSRDSATNEKLFFGSGTQLSVL.

This rearrangement joins TRBV6-5 to TRBJ2-7; no firm D call. CDR1 is MNHEY, CDR2 SVGAGI, per germline. Trimming shortened V by 10 bases and J by 4 bases, and 17 bases separated the two germline ends. The CDR3 loop spans 13 amino acids. CDR3 residues: CAITPDGLYEQYF. The CDR3, as DNA: TGTGCCATTACGCCGGACGGGCTTTACGAGCAGTACTTC.

In regard to this clone: Other DNA sequences within the sample encode an identical CDR3. This chain joins TRBV6-5 and TRBJ2-1; 9 bases match TRBD2. V lost 2 bases and J lost 6; bases outside the gene matches: 5. Germline CDR1 and CDR2: MNHEY and SVGAGI. The CDR3 runs 15 residues. The CDR3: CASSYPGLASNEQFF. In DNA form, the CDR3 reads TGTGCCAGCAGTTACCCCGGACTAGCGAGCAATGAGCAGTTCTTC.

A remark on this clone: This sample also contains other DNA sequences that code for the same CDR3. V is TRBV5-1 and J is TRBJ2-1, with 9 nucleotides matching TRBD1. Germline V gives CDR1 SGHRS, CDR2 YFSETQ. The CDR3 is 14 residues long. Trimming cost V 4 bases and J 5 bases; bases outside gene matches: 4. In DNA, the CDR3 is TGCGCCAGCAGCCCCGGGACAGGGAACAATGAGCAGTTCTTC. It is translated as CASSPGTGNNEQFF.

The chain combines TRBV7-3 with TRBJ1-1; D is undetermined. This CDR3 spans 14 amino acids. Germline V lookup: CDR1 SGHTA, CDR2 FQGTGA. V dropped 6 bases and J dropped 4 bases, with 15 bases sitting between them. As DNA, the CDR3 is TGTGCCAGCAGGACCGATAGATGGGCCACTGAAGCTTTCTTT. This encodes CASRTDRWATEAFF. Drawing the rest from reference TRBV7-3 and TRBJ1-1, the complete variable domain is GAGVSQTPSNKVTEKGKYVELRCDPISGHTALYWYRQSLGQGPEFLIYFQGTGAADDSGLPNDRFFAVRPEGSVSTLKIQRTERGDSAVYLCASRTDRWATEAFFGQGTRLTVV.

J is TRBJ2-3 and V is TRBV29-1; no clear D. Germline V gene sequence: CDR1 SQVTM, CDR2 ANQGSEA. The CDR3 is 13 amino acids. Trimming left V 6 bases short and J 5 bases short, with 15 bases between. The CDR3, as DNA: TGCAGCGTCGCCGGAAGGGCTTTAGATACGCAGTATTTT. It is translated as CSVAGRALDTQYF.

This clone showed up just a few times. The chain carries TRBV2 and TRBJ1-1; D call uncertain. The ends were cut back, 3 bases at V and 10 bases at J, with 12 bases in the middle. This CDR3 is 12 amino acids long. Germline CDR1 SNHLY, CDR2 FYNNEI. The CDR3 DNA reads as TGTGCCAGCAGTGAGGGGTCCGGAAGAGCTTTCTTT. Translation gives CASSEGSGRAFF.

A note on this clone: At the DNA level, this CDR3 is encoded by other sequences in the same sample as well. The CDR3 DNA reads as TGTGCCAGCAGTTTACGGCTAGCGGCGAACACCGGGGAGCTGTTTTTT. Translated, it gives CASSLRLAANTGELFF. The chain carries TRBV27 and TRBJ2-2; 7 nucleotides match TRBD2. This CDR3 has 16 amino acids. Trimming removed 2 bases from V and 0 bases from J; junction bases left unmatched: 3. Per germline, CDR1 MNHEY and CDR2 SMNVEV (reference sequence).

The CDR3 here is CASSSIRGEGYTF. CDR3 sequence (DNA): TGTGCCAGCAGCTCGATACGGGGAGAGGGCTACACCTTC. The chain uses TRBV7-9 and TRBJ1-2; D gene unclear. The V end was cut by 4 bases, the J end by 8 bases, with 14 bases between. CDR3 length: 13 residues. CDR1 is SEHNR and CDR2 is FQNEAQ in the germline V gene (reference sequence).

The chain links TRBV29-1 to TRBJ2-7, with 10 bases lining up with TRBD2. Looked up from germline, CDR1 is SQVTM and CDR2 is ANQGSEA. With V trimmed by 3 bases and J by 5 bases, 10 bases remained unmatched. This CDR3 has 15 amino acids. CDR3 residues: CSVEDRRSGRDEQYF. The CDR3 DNA reads as TGCAGCGTTGAGGACCGAAGAAGCGGGAGGGACGAGCAGTACTTC.

This rearrangement joins TRBV4-2 to TRBJ2-5, with D perhaps TRBD1 (5 bases). The V end lost 4 bases, the J end lost 4 bases, and 22 bases lay between the germline ends. This CDR3 contains 17 residues. In germline, CDR1 is LGHNA, CDR2 YNFKEQ. In nucleotides, the CDR3 is TGTGCCAGCAGCCCCTCTGCGGCAGGGCGAGGTGGAGAGACCCAGTACTTC. Protein product: CASSPSAAGRGGETQYF.

The J gene is TRBJ1-5, the V gene TRBV6-6; D is possibly TRBD1 (5 bases). The CDR3 consists of 14 residues. V dropped 4 bases and J dropped 3 bases, with 10 bases sitting between them. Germline V CDR1 and CDR2: MNHNY, SVGAGI (reference sequence). Here the CDR3 DNA reads TGTGCCAGCAGTTCTACAGGCAACAATCAGCCCCAGCATTTT. Protein: CASSSTGNNQPQHF.

The chain has TRBV29-1 and TRBJ1-2; D not resolved. Per germline, CDR1 SQVTM and CDR2 ANQGSEA. V lost 7 bases and J 2 bases, leaving 14 bases between the germline ends. The CDR3 contains 13 residues. As DNA, the CDR3 is TGCAGCGGGCGGGAGGCTGTGAACTATGGCTACACCTTC. Translated, it gives CSGREAVNYGYTF.

The chain uses TRBV6-1 and TRBJ2-1; D gene ambiguous. This CDR3 comprises 12 residues. Trimming removed 2 bases from V and 1 base from J, with 0 bases in between. CDR1 and CDR2 from the germline V gene are MNHNS and SASEGT. CDR3 DNA: TGTGCCAGCAGTGAATCCTACAATGAGCAGTTCTTC. Translated, it gives CASSESYNEQFF.

The chain uses TRBV6-1 and TRBJ2-7; TRBD1 might be the D (6 bases). Germline CDR1 and CDR2: MNHNS and SASEGT. With 0 bases removed from V and 4 bases from J, the gap between germline ends came to 10 bases. The CDR3 loop spans 14 amino acids. This chain's CDR3 is CASSEAGQGYEQYF. The CDR3 bases are TGTGCCAGCAGTGAAGCGGGGCAGGGGTACGAGCAGTACTTC.

This sequence joins TRBV5-1 and TRBJ1-1; D ambiguous. The CDR3 is 15 residues long. Germline V gene lookup returns CDR1 SGHRS and CDR2 YFSETQ. The V end was cut by 0 bases, the J end by 5 bases, with 14 bases between. The CDR3, as DNA: TGCGCCAGCAGCTTGGAGGATCTCGGAGGGACTGAAGCTTTCTTT. Translating gives CASSLEDLGGTEAFF.

The chain links TRBV5-1 to TRBJ2-5, with D tentatively TRBD1 or TRBD2 (5 bases each). V was pared by 0 bases and J by 5 bases, with 14 bases between. Germline V gives CDR1 SGHRS, CDR2 YFSETQ. The CDR3 is made up of 15 amino acids. DNA for the CDR3: TGCGCCAGCAGCTTGGCCCCAGGGAGAGTGGAGACCCAGTACTTC. It specifies CASSLAPGRVETQYF.

The rearrangement uses TRBV6-1 and TRBJ1-5; D unresolved. Trimming cost V 0 bases and J 7 bases, with 16 bases left between them. The CDR3 spans 16 residues. Per the germline V gene, CDR1 is MNHNS and CDR2 is SASEGT. The CDR3 protein is CASSEALPRSGQPQHF. In DNA, the CDR3 is TGTGCCAGCAGTGAAGCGCTCCCCAGGTCCGGCCAGCCCCAGCATTTT.

This rearrangement joins TRBV27 to TRBJ2-7; the D gene is possibly TRBD1 (6 bases). The V and J ends lost 5 bases and 2 bases respectively, with 13 bases between them. Germline V CDR1 and CDR2: MNHEY, SMNVEV (reference sequence). The CDR3 is 14 residues long. The CDR3 DNA sequence: TGTGCCAGCAGTGCCCGGACAGCGCCCTACGAGCAGTACTTC. Its translation is CASSARTAPYEQYF.

To note about this clone: Within the sample, other DNA sequences also encode this same CDR3. The chain employs TRBV20-1 and TRBJ2-5; D ambiguous. TRBJ2-7 matches the DNA end more closely, so the J call is doubtful. The length of the CDR3 is 11 residues. Germline assignment: CDR1 DFQATT and CDR2 SNEGSKA (reference sequence). This CDR3 reads CSVWSRYEQYF. The CDR3 bases are TGCAGTGTTTGGAGTCGGTACGAGCAGTACTTC.

This clone was seen repeatedly, ten times or more. This chain connects TRBV5-4 to TRBJ2-5; 7 bases are a match to TRBD1. Germline V CDR1 and CDR2: SGHNT, YYREEE (reference sequence). CDR3 length equals 14 residues. V was pared by 2 bases and J by 3 bases, with 4 bases of the junction left unmatched. This chain's CDR3 is CASSLLQGEETQYF. The CDR3 DNA is TGTGCCAGCAGCTTATTGCAGGGGGAAGAGACCCAGTACTTC.

As concerns this clone: The sample has other DNA sequences that encode this CDR3 too. The chain joins TRBV29-1 to TRBJ1-1; no reliable D call. The CDR3 consists of 13 residues. Trimming took 3 bases from V and 1 from J, leaving 9 bases between them. The V gene's germline CDR1 is SQVTM and CDR2 ANQGSEA. The CDR3 is CSVEKGRNTEAFF. The DNA for the CDR3 is TGCAGCGTTGAGAAGGGCAGGAACACTGAAGCTTTCTTT.

Remarks on this clone: The sample has other DNA sequences that encode this CDR3 too. The rearrangement uses TRBV27 and TRBJ1-1, with D unclear. The germline CDR1 and CDR2 sequences are MNHEY and SMNVEV (reference sequence). The CDR3 length is 14 residues. V was trimmed by 3 bases and J by 2 bases, leaving 10 bases between them. CDR3 bases: TGTGCCAGCAGTTTGGGGAGAGAAAACACTGAAGCTTTCTTT. Amino acid sequence: CASSLGRENTEAFF.

This clone was detected once. The chain employs TRBV27 and TRBJ1-2; 7 bases align to TRBD1. The CDR3 is 14 amino acids. Germline V gene sequence: CDR1 MNHEY, CDR2 SMNVEV (reference sequence). V dropped 9 bases and J dropped 6; count of bases not matched to a gene: 13. The CDR3 nucleotides are TGTGCCAGTTTAAGACAGGGAAGTAGTGATGGCTACACCTTC. Translating gives CASLRQGSSDGYTF.